This TCR beta chain appears in the sequencing data of a study of T cells in Graves' hyperthyroidism and ophthalmopathy. Study background: Peripheral blood was taken when the disease was first diagnosed, before any treatment began.

This clonotype was seen many times. TCR beta CDR3 region amplification was performed from RNA transcripts. First-round RT-PCR with HTBI primers amplified the TCR CDR3 region. One entry per CDR3 protein, called by TCRdb with MiXCR from the multiplex PCR reads. Here the sample spans under 350,000 distinct CDR3 sequences, 10% to 15% being singletons. The TCR comes from a woman in her 30s with Graves' hyperthyroidism that later progressed to Graves' ophthalmopathy. Sequencing input: blood.

The CDR3, as DNA: TGTGCCTGGAGTGTACTAGCGGGAGTGGAAGAGACCCAGTACTTC. Amino acids: CAWSVLAGVEETQYF. The genes are TRBV30 and TRBJ2-5, with TRBD2 identical over 11 bases. This CDR3 comprises 15 residues. The J segment lost 3 bases and the V segment lost 0 bases, leaving 3 bases of the junction unmatched. The V gene's germline CDR1 is GTSNPN and CDR2 SVGIG (reference sequence).